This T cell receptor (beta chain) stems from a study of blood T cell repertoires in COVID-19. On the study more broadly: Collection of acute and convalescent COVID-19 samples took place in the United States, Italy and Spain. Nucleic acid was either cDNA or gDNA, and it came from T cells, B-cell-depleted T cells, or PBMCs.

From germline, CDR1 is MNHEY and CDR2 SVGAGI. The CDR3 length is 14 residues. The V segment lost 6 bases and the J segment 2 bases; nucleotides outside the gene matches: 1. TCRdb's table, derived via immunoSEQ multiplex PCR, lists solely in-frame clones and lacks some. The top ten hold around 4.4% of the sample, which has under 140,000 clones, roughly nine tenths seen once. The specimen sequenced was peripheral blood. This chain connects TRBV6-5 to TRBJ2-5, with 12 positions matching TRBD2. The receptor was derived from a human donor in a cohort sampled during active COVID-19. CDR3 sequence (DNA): TGTGCCAGCAGACTAGCGGGGGGACAAGAGACCCAGTACTTC. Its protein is CASRLAGGQETQYF.